This T cell receptor beta chain was documented in a study of Ad26.COV2.S vaccination and SARS-CoV-2 variants. General study points: The TCR breadth and depth analyses may have produced an underestimate of total T cell responses.

Repertoires were generated with immunoSEQ multiplex PCR, while TCRdb's copy carries only in-frame clones and drops some. The table has 350,000 to 500,000 clones, 75% to 95% seen once. CDR3 length: 13 amino acids. Trimming left V 2 bases short and J 5 bases short, with 7 bases between. Germline lookup yields CDR1 SNHLY and CDR2 FYNNEI. For this clone: What it binds is not known.

The treatment: roughly 20 received Ad26.COV2.S at low or high dose, single or two shots; 5 received placebo; per-sample allocation not given. After the first vaccine or placebo injection, samples were drawn on day 63. The source of this sequence is a person aged 18-60 years who received the Ad26.COV2.S COVID-19 vaccine or a placebo. The material was peripheral blood, obtained in a trial of Ad26.COV2.S vaccine versus placebo. The V call is TRBV2, the J call TRBJ2-1; perhaps TRBD1 as D (6 bases). In DNA, the CDR3 is TGTGCCAGCAGTGAAAACAGGGACAATGAGCAGTTCTTC. This sequence encodes CASSENRDNEQFF.